This T cell receptor beta chain was recovered during a study of T cells in Graves' hyperthyroidism and ophthalmopathy. Study findings and constraints: Ophthalmopathy was separated from stable hyperthyroidism by a 13 V-J model.

The length of the CDR3 is 13 residues. V dropped 7 bases and J dropped 7; count of bases not matched to a gene: 8. The table lists this clonotype with a few counts. Its antigen is still unknown. Criteria for exclusion of patients were uncontrolled infection, other autoimmune disease, pregnancy or lactation. TCR beta CDR3 region amplification was performed from RNA transcripts. The HTBI primer set drove a first-round RT-PCR of the TCR CDR3. TCRdb redid the calling of the multiplex PCR reads with MiXCR, one entry per CDR3 protein. The data contain more than 500,000 distinct CDR3 sequences, 13% to 15% of them singletons.

Specimen: blood. V and J are TRBV12-3 or TRBV12-4 and TRBJ2-3; 7 nucleotides align to TRBD2. The clonotype comes from a woman aged 40 to 50 with Graves' hyperthyroidism. As DNA, the CDR3 is TGTGCCAGCACCCCCGGGGGAGGGAATACGCAGTATTTT. Translation gives CASTPGGGNTQYF.